A selection of T cell receptor beta chains follows, all from one sample in a study of T-cell memory formation after mild COVID-19. MiXCR was run by TCRdb on the 5' RACE reads, yielding one entry per CDR3 protein. The sample has a few hundred thousand distinct CDR3 sequences; 20% to 25% are singletons. Sequenced input: PBMCs or a T cell subset sorted from them (not recorded which). The receptors were sampled from a man between 18 and 29 years old who had mild COVID-19 (a few samples of this study predate the infection). Cell type and time point are not known. CDR3s include the opening cysteine and the closing phenylalanine or tryptophan. D genes are given only for firm matches. For some rows the clone size is stated as once, few or many, or as a class when expanded; others skip it.

j_call v_call clone_size d_call cdr3_nt cdr3_aa
TRBJ2-2 TRBV5-5 few TRBD1 TGTGCCAGCAGCTTGAGGACAGGGGCAAACGGGGAGCTGTTTTTT CASSLRTGANGELFF
TRBJ2-1 TRBV5-1 NA NA TGCGCCAGCAGCCCGAGACAGCGCTCCTACAATGAGCAGTTCTTC CASSPRQRSYNEQFF
TRBJ1-1 TRBV5-1 NA NA TGCGCCAGCATAGGGAGTGGGAACACTGAAGCTTTCTTT CASIGSGNTEAFF
TRBJ1-1 TRBV27 NA NA TGTGCCAGCAGTTTTCTGGCGACAGACACTGAAGCTTTCTTT CASSFLATDTEAFF
TRBJ2-7 TRBV27 NA TRBD2 TGTGCCAGCAGCCTAGGACGCGGGGGGGCCTGGTACGAGCAGTACTTC CASSLGRGGAWYEQYF
TRBJ1-1 TRBV20-1 NA TRBD1 TGCAGTGCACCTACAGGGGGCGACTCTGAAGCTTTCTTT CSAPTGGDSEAFF
TRBJ1-1 TRBV29-1 few NA TGCAGCGTTTTTATGGGGACAAACACTGAAGCTTTCTTT CSVFMGTNTEAFF
TRBJ2-3 TRBV13 NA TRBD2 TGTGCCAGTCTGACTAGCGGGGGATCCACAGATACGCAGTATTTT CASLTSGGSTDTQYF
TRBJ2-7 TRBV4-3 NA NA TGCGCCAGCAGCCCCTTTGGGGGGTCCTACGAGCAGTACTTC CASSPFGGSYEQYF
TRBJ2-1 TRBV5-6 NA NA TGTGCCAGCAGCTCCTCCGGGGGTCGGAATGAGCAGTTCTTC CASSSSGGRNEQFF
TRBJ2-2 TRBV27 NA NA TGTGCCAGCAGTTTAGATTATAACAGGGCGGGCACCGGGGAGCTGTTTTTT CASSLDYNRAGTGELFF
TRBJ2-3 TRBV2 NA NA TGTGCCAGCAGTGGAAGGGGGGGCGGGACAGATACGCAGTATTTT CASSGRGGGTDTQYF
TRBJ1-1 TRBV7-2 NA NA TGTGCCAGCAAGGGGGGAATGAACACTGAAGCTTTCTTT CASKGGMNTEAFF
TRBJ1-2 TRBV29-1 few TRBD1 TGCAGCGTTGAAGATCGAAACAGGGGGGACGGTCGTGGCTACACCTTC CSVEDRNRGDGRGYTF
TRBJ2-1 TRBV20-1 few TRBD1 TGCAGTGCTCCGACAGGGACCCGGAATGAGCAGTTCTTC CSAPTGTRNEQFF
TRBJ1-1 TRBV4-3 NA NA TGCGCCAGCAGCCAAGATCTCGGGAGGGCTGAAGCTTTCTTT CASSQDLGRAEAFF
TRBJ1-4 TRBV20-1 few TRBD1 TGCAGTGCTAGATTTGGGGGGACAGTTGATGAAAAACTGTTTTTT CSARFGGTVDEKLFF
TRBJ2-6 TRBV24-1 NA NA TGTGCCACCAGTGATTCCCCGGGACGGACCTCTGGGGCCAACGTCCTGACTTTC CATSDSPGRTSGANVLTF
TRBJ1-4 TRBV7-9 NA NA TGTGCCAGCAGCTCCTCGACGTGGGATGAAAAACTGTTTTTT CASSSSTWDEKLFF
TRBJ2-7 TRBV4-1 few TRBD1 TGCGCCAGCAGCCAAGTGGGGACAGCCGCCTACGAGCAGTACTTC CASSQVGTAAYEQYF
TRBJ1-5 TRBV4-1 NA TRBD1 TGCGCCAGCAGCCACGGACAGGGCTGGAGCAATCAGCCCAAGCATTTT CASSHGQGWSNQPKHF
TRBJ2-2 TRBV7-6 NA NA TGTGCCAGCAGCTTAGAGTCCCTCGGGGAGCTGTTTTTT CASSLESLGELFF
TRBJ2-7 TRBV4-1 many NA TGCGCCAGCAGCCCGACAGAGACCAAATCCTACGAGCAGTACTTC CASSPTETKSYEQYF
TRBJ2-1 TRBV20-1 few TRBD1 TGCAGTGCACCAGCCCGGGACAGGGGACTATACAATGAGCAGTTCTTC CSAPARDRGLYNEQFF
TRBJ2-3 TRBV2 NA TRBD1 TGTGCCGGAACCCGACAGGGTGTCTACACAGATACGCAGTATTTT CAGTRQGVYTDTQYF
TRBJ2-1 TRBV12-3/TRBV12-4 many NA TGTGCCAGTCAGGACAATGAGCAGTTCTTC CASQDNEQFF
TRBJ2-2 TRBV7-3 NA NA TGTGCCAGCAGCCGCAGCGCGGGGACGGCTAACACCGGGGAGCTGTTTTTT CASSRSAGTANTGELFF
TRBJ2-3 TRBV3-1 NA NA TGTGCCAGCAGCCCCATGAGCGGGTGGGCAGATACGCAGTATTTT CASSPMSGWADTQYF
TRBJ2-3 TRBV28 few TRBD2 TGTGCCAGCAGTTTCACCGCGGGGGGCGATACGCAGTATTTT CASSFTAGGDTQYF
TRBJ2-5 TRBV6-5 NA NA TGTGCCAGCAGCAAGTTCCAGCCGGGTACCCAGTACTTC CASSKFQPGTQYF
TRBJ1-2 TRBV6-7 few NA TGTGCCAGCAGTTACGTCCTAGACTATGGCTACACCTTC CASSYVLDYGYTF
TRBJ2-5 TRBV7-3 NA NA TGTGCCAGCAGCTTCAGTGGTTCTAGCGCGAAAGAGACCCAGTACTTC CASSFSGSSAKETQYF
TRBJ2-5 TRBV3-1 NA TRBD1 TGTGCCAGCAGCCAACGAGGGGGCCTACTGGGAGAGACCCAGTACTTC CASSQRGGLLGETQYF
TRBJ2-2 TRBV10-3 NA NA TGTGCCATCACTAGGGAGGACAGGCTGACCGGGGAGCTGTTTTTT CAITREDRLTGELFF
TRBJ2-3 TRBV18 few NA TGTGCCAGCTCACCACCCGGGACTTATCTTACAGATACGCAGTATTTT CASSPPGTYLTDTQYF
TRBJ1-2 TRBV5-1 NA NA TGCGCCAGCAGCTCGTCAGGCCACTATGGCTACACCTTC CASSSSGHYGYTF
TRBJ2-3 TRBV10-3 few NA TGTGCCATCAGTGAGTCGATGGATACGCAGTATTTT CAISESMDTQYF
TRBJ2-7 TRBV5-1 many NA TGCGCCAGCAGCTTGGGCAGCTCCTACGAGCAGTACTTC CASSLGSSYEQYF
TRBJ2-5 TRBV5-1 NA TRBD2 TGCGCCAGCAGCCCGGAGCGGGGAACAGAGACCCAGTACTTC CASSPERGTETQYF
TRBJ1-1 TRBV7-9 NA NA TGTGCCAGCAGCTTAACTGACGGGCCTGAAGCTTTCTTT CASSLTDGPEAFF
TRBJ2-3 TRBV7-9 many NA TGTGCCAGCAGAGCAGATACGCAGTATTTT CASRADTQYF
TRBJ2-7 TRBV5-1 few NA TGCGCCAGCAGCTGGGTTTCCACGGGGGAGCAGTACTTC CASSWVSTGEQYF
TRBJ2-3 TRBV10-3 few NA TGTGCCATCAGAGGGGTTAGCACAGATACGCAGTATTTT CAIRGVSTDTQYF
TRBJ1-2 TRBV12-3/TRBV12-4 NA NA TGTGCCAGCAGTTTATCCTCCGCGGGATACGGTGGCTACACCTTC CASSLSSAGYGGYTF
TRBJ1-2 TRBV9 few TRBD1 TGTGCCAGCAGCGGGGAAAGGGACAGGGGACCCCCCTATGGCTACACCTTC CASSGERDRGPPYGYTF
TRBJ1-2 TRBV12-3/TRBV12-4 NA TRBD1 TGTGCCAGCAGCCAGGGGGGGCTCGACTATGGCTACACCTTC CASSQGGLDYGYTF
TRBJ1-1 TRBV20-1 NA TRBD1 TGCAGTGCCATCCTCGCAGGGGGGGGCACTGAAGCTTTCTTT CSAILAGGGTEAFF
TRBJ2-5 TRBV7-9 NA NA TGTGCCAGCAGCTCCCAGTTGGGGATCCAAGAGACCCAGTACTTC CASSSQLGIQETQYF
TRBJ1-2 TRBV6-6 NA NA TGTGCCAGCGGCGGGGGGCCGAGCTATGGCTACACCTTC CASGGGPSYGYTF
TRBJ2-7 TRBV30 NA NA TGTGCCTGGAGTGTATCTGACCGCGAGCAGTACTTC CAWSVSDREQYF
TRBJ2-5 TRBV6-5 NA TRBD1 TGTGCCAGCAATGGACAGGAAGAGACCCAGTACTTT CASNGQEETQYF
TRBJ2-4 TRBV20-1 NA NA TGCAGTGCCAAGGGGCCTTCCAAAAACATTCAGTACTTC CSAKGPSKNIQYF
TRBJ2-7 TRBV5-1 few NA TGCGCCAGCAGCTTCGGACTGGTAAGGGAGGAGCAGTACTTC CASSFGLVREEQYF
TRBJ2-5 TRBV12-3/TRBV12-4 NA NA TGTGCCAGCAGACACCTGAGATGGGGGGCAGGAGAGACCCAGTACTTC CASRHLRWGAGETQYF
TRBJ1-5 TRBV19 few NA TGTGCCAGTAGTATGGAGCCCTATGGAAATCAGCCCCAGCATTTT CASSMEPYGNQPQHF
TRBJ1-4 TRBV28 NA TRBD1 TGTGCCAGCAGTCGACAGGGGGTTGTTGAAAAACTGTTTTTT CASSRQGVVEKLFF
TRBJ1-1 TRBV6-2/TRBV6-3 NA NA TGTGCCAGCGGTGGTACGAACACTGAAGCTTTCTTT CASGGTNTEAFF
TRBJ2-5 TRBV12-3/TRBV12-4 NA NA TGTGCCAGCAGCCCCCCTAGGGGTCGGGACCAAGAGACCCAGTACTTC CASSPPRGRDQETQYF
TRBJ2-2 TRBV6-4 medium-sized TRBD2 TGTGCCAGCAGTAGCGGGGACACCGGGGAGCTGTTTTTT CASSSGDTGELFF
TRBJ2-5 TRBV10-3 NA TRBD1 TGTGCCATCCAGCAGGGACAGGCTGGTTTGGAGACCCAGTACTTC CAIQQGQAGLETQYF